This T cell receptor (beta chain) was recovered during a study of cytomegalovirus exposure and HLA in healthy donors. Study outcomes and limitations: Associated with HLA alleles at 0.05 false discovery rate in a later analysis were 17,000 or so TCR beta sequences.

About this clone: What it binds is unknown.

CDR3 length: 14 residues. Germline assignment: CDR1 ENHRY and CDR2 SYGVKD. Trimming cost V 4 bases and J 4 bases; bases outside gene matches: 4. In the PCR, 60 Vbeta and 13 Jbeta primers were used. Profiling relied on immunoSEQ multiplex PCR, and the TCRdb table lists in-frame clones only, not all of them. The sample carries fewer than 120,000 clones, 80% to 85% recorded once. This receptor was taken from a woman aged 60 to 75 in good health and CMV-seropositive. The sample consisted of PBMCs. This chain joins TRBV10-3 and TRBJ1-2; 9 bases agree with TRBD1. CDR3 in DNA: TGTGCCATCAGTGCGGGACAGGGCGTCTATGGCTACACCTTC. It specifies CAISAGQGVYGYTF.